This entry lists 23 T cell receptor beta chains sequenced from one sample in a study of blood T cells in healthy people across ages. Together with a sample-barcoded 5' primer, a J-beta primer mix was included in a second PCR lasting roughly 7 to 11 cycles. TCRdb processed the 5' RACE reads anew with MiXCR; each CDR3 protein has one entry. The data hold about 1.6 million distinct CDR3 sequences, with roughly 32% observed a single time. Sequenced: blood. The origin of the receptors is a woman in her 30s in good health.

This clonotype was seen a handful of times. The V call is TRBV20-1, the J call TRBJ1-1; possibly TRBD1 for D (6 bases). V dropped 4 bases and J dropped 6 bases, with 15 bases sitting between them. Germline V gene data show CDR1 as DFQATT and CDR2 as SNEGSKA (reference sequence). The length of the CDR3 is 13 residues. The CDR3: CSAIRPGEAEAFF. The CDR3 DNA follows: TGCAGTGCTATACGACCAGGGGAGGCTGAAGCTTTCTTT.

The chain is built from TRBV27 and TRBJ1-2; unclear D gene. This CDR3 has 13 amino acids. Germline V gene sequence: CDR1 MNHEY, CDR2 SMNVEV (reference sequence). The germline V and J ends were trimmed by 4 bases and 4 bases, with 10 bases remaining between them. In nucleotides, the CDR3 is TGTGCCAGCAGTTACGCCAGTTCCTATGGCTACACCTTC. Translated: CASSYASSYGYTF.

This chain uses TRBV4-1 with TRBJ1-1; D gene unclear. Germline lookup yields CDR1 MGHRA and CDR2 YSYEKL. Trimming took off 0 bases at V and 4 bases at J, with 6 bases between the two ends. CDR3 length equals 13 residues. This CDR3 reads CASSQDWTTEAFF. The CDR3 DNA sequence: TGCGCCAGCAGCCAAGACTGGACCACTGAAGCTTTCTTT.

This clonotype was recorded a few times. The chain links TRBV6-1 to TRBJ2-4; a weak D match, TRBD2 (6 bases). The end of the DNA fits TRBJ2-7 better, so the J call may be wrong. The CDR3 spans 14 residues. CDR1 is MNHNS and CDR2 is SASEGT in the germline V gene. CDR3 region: CASSEMDYSYEQYF. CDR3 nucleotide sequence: TGTGCCAGCAGTGAGATGGACTACTCCTACGAGCAGTACTTC.

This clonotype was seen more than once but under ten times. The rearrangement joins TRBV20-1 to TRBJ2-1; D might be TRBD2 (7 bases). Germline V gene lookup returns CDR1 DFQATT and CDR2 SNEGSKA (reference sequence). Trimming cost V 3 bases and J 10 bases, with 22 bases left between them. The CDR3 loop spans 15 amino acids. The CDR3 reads CSARQRGGPPPEQFF. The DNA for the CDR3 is TGCAGTGCTAGGCAGAGGGGGGGACCCCCTCCGGAGCAGTTCTTC.

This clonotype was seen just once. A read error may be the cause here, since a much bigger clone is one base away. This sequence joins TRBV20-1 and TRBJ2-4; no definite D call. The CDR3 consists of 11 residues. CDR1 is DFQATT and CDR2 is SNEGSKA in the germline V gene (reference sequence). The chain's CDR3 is CSGGGQNTQYF. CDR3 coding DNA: TGCAGTGGTGGCGGCCAAAACACTCAGTACTTC.

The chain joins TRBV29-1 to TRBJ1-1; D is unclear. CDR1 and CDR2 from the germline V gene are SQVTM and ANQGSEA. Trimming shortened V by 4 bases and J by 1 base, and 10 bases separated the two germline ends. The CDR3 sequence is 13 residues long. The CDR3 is CSVAVGSNTEAFF. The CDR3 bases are TGCAGCGTTGCGGTCGGGTCGAACACTGAAGCTTTCTTT.

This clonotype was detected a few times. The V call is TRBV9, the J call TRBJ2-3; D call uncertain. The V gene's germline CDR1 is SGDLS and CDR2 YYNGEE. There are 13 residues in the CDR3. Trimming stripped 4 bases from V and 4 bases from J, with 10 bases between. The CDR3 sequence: CASSPLPPDTQYF. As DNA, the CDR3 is TGTGCCAGCAGCCCCCTGCCCCCAGATACGCAGTATTTT.

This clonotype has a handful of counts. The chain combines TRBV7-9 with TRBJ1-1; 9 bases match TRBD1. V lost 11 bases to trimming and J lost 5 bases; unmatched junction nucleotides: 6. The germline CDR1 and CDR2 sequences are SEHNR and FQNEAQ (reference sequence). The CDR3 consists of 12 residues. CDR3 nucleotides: TGTGCCTTGGGACAGGGAAAAACTGAAGCTTTCTTT. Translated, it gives CALGQGKTEAFF.

The CDR3 DNA reads as TGCAGTGCTAGAGGGACTAGCGGAAGCTCCGGGTCCAATGAGCAGTTCTTC. Its translation is CSARGTSGSSGSNEQFF. The rearrangement links TRBV20-1 to TRBJ2-1, with 10 positions matching TRBD2. This CDR3 comprises 17 residues. Per germline, CDR1 DFQATT and CDR2 SNEGSKA (reference sequence). The V segment lost 1 base and the J segment 6 bases; nucleotides outside the gene matches: 12.

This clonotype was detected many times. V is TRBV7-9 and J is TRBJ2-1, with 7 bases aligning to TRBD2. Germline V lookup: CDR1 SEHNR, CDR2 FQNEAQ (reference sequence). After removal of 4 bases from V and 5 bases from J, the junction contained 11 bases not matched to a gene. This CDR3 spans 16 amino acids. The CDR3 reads CASSSGERGFDNEQFF. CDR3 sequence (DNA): TGTGCCAGCAGCTCGGGGGAGCGGGGATTCGACAATGAGCAGTTCTTC.

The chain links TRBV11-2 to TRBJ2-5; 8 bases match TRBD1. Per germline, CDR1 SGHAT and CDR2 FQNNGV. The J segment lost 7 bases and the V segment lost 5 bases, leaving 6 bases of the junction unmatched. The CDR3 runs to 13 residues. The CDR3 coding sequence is TGTGCCAGCAGCGAGGACAGGGCAAGGACCCAGTACTTC. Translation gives CASSEDRARTQYF.

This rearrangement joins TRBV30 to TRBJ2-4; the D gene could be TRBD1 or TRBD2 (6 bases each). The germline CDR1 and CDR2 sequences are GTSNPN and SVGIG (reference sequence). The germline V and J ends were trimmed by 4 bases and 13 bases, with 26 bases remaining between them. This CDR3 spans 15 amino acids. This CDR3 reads CAWNIIAQGRREQYF. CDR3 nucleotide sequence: TGTGCCTGGAACATTATCGCTCAGGGGAGGAGGGAGCAGTACTTC.

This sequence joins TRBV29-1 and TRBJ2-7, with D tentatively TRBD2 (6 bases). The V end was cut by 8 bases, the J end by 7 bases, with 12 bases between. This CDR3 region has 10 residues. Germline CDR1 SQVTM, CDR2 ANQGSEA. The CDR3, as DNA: TGCAGCCCCCGGGGGAGAGAGCAGTACTTC. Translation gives CSPRGREQYF.

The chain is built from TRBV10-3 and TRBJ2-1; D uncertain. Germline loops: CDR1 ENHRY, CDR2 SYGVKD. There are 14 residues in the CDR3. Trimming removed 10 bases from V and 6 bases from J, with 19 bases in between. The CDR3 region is CATSSSGSVNEQFF. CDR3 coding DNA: TGTGCCACCTCGAGTTCAGGTTCCGTCAATGAGCAGTTCTTC.

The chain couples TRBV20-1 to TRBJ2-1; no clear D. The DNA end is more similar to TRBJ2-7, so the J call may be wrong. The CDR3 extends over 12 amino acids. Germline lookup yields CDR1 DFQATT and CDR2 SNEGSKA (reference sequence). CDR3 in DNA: TGCAGTGCTAGTGTCAGCGACTACGAGCAGTACTTC. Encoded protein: CSASVSDYEQYF.

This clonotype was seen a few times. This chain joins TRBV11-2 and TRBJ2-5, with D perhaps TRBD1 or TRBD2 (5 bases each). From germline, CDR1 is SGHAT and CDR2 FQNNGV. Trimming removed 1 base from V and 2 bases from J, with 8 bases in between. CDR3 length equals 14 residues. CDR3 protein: CASSLGGEQETQYF. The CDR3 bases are TGTGCCAGCAGCTTAGGAGGGGAACAAGAGACCCAGTACTTC.

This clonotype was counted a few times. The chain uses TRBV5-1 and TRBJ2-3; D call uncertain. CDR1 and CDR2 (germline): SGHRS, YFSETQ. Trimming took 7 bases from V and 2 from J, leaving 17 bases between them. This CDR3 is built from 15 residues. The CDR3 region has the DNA TGCGCCAGCTACGAAATCTCCAGAAACACAGATACGCAGTATTTT. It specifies CASYEISRNTDTQYF.

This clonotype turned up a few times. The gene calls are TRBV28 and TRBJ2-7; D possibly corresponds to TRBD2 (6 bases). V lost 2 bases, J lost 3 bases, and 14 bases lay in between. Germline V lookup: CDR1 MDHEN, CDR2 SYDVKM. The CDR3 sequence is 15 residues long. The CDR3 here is CASSLPGTADYEQYF. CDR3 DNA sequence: TGTGCCAGCAGTTTACCGGGGACTGCTGACTACGAGCAGTACTTC. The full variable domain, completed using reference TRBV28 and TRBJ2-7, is DVKVTQSSRYLVKRTGEKVFLECVQDMDHENMFWYRQDPGLGLRLIYFSYDVKMKEKGDIPEGYSVSREKKERFSLILESASTNQTSMYLCASSLPGTADYEQYFGPGTRLTVT.

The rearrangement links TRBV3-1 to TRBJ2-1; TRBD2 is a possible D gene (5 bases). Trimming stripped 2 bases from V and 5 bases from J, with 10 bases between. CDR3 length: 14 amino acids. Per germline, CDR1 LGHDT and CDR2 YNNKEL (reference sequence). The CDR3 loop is CASSQTSVDNEQFF. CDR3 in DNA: TGTGCCAGCAGCCAAACTAGTGTCGACAATGAGCAGTTCTTC.

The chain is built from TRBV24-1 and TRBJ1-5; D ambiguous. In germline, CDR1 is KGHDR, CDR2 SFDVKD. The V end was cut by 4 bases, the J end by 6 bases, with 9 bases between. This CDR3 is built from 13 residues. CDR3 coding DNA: TGTGCCACCAGTGACTCGGTAGGTCAGCCCCAGCATTTT. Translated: CATSDSVGQPQHF.

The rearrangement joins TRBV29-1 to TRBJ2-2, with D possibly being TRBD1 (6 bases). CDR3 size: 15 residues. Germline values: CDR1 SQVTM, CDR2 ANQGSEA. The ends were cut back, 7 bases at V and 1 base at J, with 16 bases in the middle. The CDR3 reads CSAARDTRNTGELFF. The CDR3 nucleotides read TGCAGCGCTGCTAGGGACACCCGGAACACCGGGGAGCTGTTTTTT.

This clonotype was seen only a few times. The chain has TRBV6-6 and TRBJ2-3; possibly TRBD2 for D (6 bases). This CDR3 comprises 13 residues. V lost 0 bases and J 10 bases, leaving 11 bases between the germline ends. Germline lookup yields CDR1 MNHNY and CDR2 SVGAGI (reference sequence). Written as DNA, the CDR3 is TGTGCCAGCAGTTACTCGAGGGGACTGGCGCAGTATTTT. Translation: CASSYSRGLAQYF.